Below, 7 T cell receptor beta chains from the same sample are listed, as sequenced in a study of OX40 agonist ivuxolimab in advanced cancers. Clones were read by immunoSEQ multiplex PCR, and TCRdb kept only the in-frame ones, dropping some. Of 60,000 to 75,000 clones detected, about 89% appear once; the ten largest clones hold 13% to 15%. The sequences come from CD4+ or CD8+ T cells sorted from blood, collected in a trial of the OX40 agonist ivuxolimab. The receptor set was obtained from an adult with an advanced solid tumor such as melanoma, head and neck, liver or kidney cancer.

The chain combines TRBV5-4 with TRBJ1-1; 8 positions match TRBD1. This CDR3 is 13 amino acids long. Germline CDR1 SGHNT, CDR2 YYREEE (reference sequence). J was trimmed by 5 bases and V by 7 bases; bases with no gene match: 7. The CDR3 region has the DNA TGTGCCAGCCATGGACAGGGTGGGACTGAAGCTTTCTTT. Translated, it gives CASHGQGGTEAFF.

The chain couples TRBV7-6 to TRBJ2-1; possible D gene TRBD2, 5 bases. The germline gives CDR1 SGHVS, CDR2 FNYEAQ. The V gene lost 5 bases and the J gene lost 5 bases, with 13 bases spanning the gap. CDR3 length: 14 amino acids. In nucleotides, the CDR3 is TGTGCCAGCAGCGGAATGGTCGGGAACAATGAGCAGTTCTTC. This translates into CASSGMVGNNEQFF. The full variable domain, completed using reference TRBV7-6 and TRBJ2-1, is GAGVSQSPRYKVTKRGQDVALRCDPISGHVSLYWYRQALGQGPEFLTYFNYEAQQDKSGLPNDRFSAERPEGSISTLTIQRTEQRDSAMYRCASSGMVGNNEQFFGPGTRLTVL.

V gene TRBV7-7 combines with J gene TRBJ2-3; D possibly corresponds to TRBD2 (5 bases). Germline V gene data show CDR1 as SSHAT and CDR2 as FNYEAQ (reference sequence). This CDR3 is 11 amino acids long. The CDR3 nucleotides read TGTGCTATAGGGAGTACAGATACGCAGTATTTT. It is translated as CAIGSTDTQYF.

This chain connects TRBV11-3 to TRBJ2-1, with 11 positions matching TRBD2. CDR1 is SGHNT, CDR2 YENEEA, per germline. The junction had 6 bases not matched to a gene; V was cut back by 0 bases and J by 8 bases. The CDR3 is 16 amino acids. Here the CDR3 reads CASSLDSGRASDEQFF. In nucleotides, the CDR3 is TGTGCCAGCAGCTTAGATAGCGGGAGGGCCAGCGATGAGCAGTTCTTC.

This chain uses TRBV28 with TRBJ1-1; D uncertain. Germline values: CDR1 MDHEN, CDR2 SYDVKM. This CDR3 is 15 amino acids long. The germline V and J ends were trimmed by 6 bases and 0 bases, with 14 bases remaining between them. The CDR3 DNA is TGTGCCAGCAGCACCCCGACCGCGATGAACACTGAAGCTTTCTTT. Its protein is CASSTPTAMNTEAFF.

CDR3 region: CASTTGSNYGYTF. The CDR3 DNA follows: TGTGCCAGCACCACGGGGTCTAACTATGGCTACACCTTC. J is TRBJ1-2 and V is TRBV27; no reliable D call. This CDR3 spans 13 amino acids. V lost 7 bases and J 0 bases, leaving 9 bases between the germline ends. Germline-derived CDR1 and CDR2 are MNHEY and SMNVEV (reference sequence).

The rearrangement links TRBV6-6 to TRBJ2-2; D gene unclear. There are 14 residues in the CDR3. The germline CDR1 and CDR2 sequences are MNHNY and SVGAGI (reference sequence). Trimming left V 0 bases short and J 6 bases short, with 8 bases between. The CDR3, as DNA: TGTGCCAGCAGTTACTCGACTGGGTCCGGGGAGCTGTTTTTT. Encoded protein: CASSYSTGSGELFF.